The entry below gives a single T cell receptor beta chain sequence along with its context. Its antigen is not identified. These data are taken from a study of shared clonotypes between healthy human individuals. Study-level findings and limits: Lower generation probabilities were found for non-shared clonotypes than for those shared by all four donors. On the whole, naive subsets had larger estimated richness than memory subsets had. What limited the represented genetic and exposure-history diversity was the small number of donors.

In the naive CD8 group, cells lacked CD45RO and were positively selected for CCR7, so terminally differentiated effector memory CD45RA+ cells were left out. Nashville, Tennessee was home to all donors, each a Caucasian adult. J lost 8 bases, V lost 6 bases, and 9 bases had no gene match. The CDR3 contains 16 residues. Germline loops: CDR1 SEHNR, CDR2 FQNEAQ (reference sequence). The assay was immunoSEQ multiplex PCR, and TCRdb's table has in-frame clones only and misses some. The sample consists of about 700,000 clones, about 92% of them appearing once. This clonotype originated in a man between 25 and 39 years old in good health. Sequencing was performed on naive CD8+ T cells sorted from blood. The rearrangement joins TRBV7-9 to TRBJ2-1; 14 nucleotides line up with TRBD2. CDR3 in DNA: TGTGCCAGCAGAACGGGACTAGCGGGAGTAAAGTATGAGCAGTTCTTC. This codes for CASRTGLAGVKYEQFF.